A selection of T cell receptor beta chains follows, all from one sample in a study of CD8 T cells in ankylosing spondylitis. TCRdb re-called the 5' RACE reads with MiXCR, one entry per CDR3 protein. This table holds approximately 150,000 distinct CDR3 sequences, 9.8% found once. Sequenced material: blood, either unsorted or a sorted T cell fraction (not recorded which). These receptors originate from a female donor with ankylosing spondylitis or in good health (not recorded which). The CDR3 runs from the conserved cysteine through the conserved F or W. D genes are given only for firm matches. The size field is filled for only some rows; it gives once, few, many or a size class.

d_call j_call clone_size v_call cdr3_aa cdr3_nt
- TRBJ2-1 many TRBV29-1 CSVSNYNEQFF TGCAGCGTCTCGAACTACAATGAGCAGTTCTTC
- TRBJ1-2 many TRBV12-3/TRBV12-4 CASSLGLIYGYTF TGTGCCAGCAGCCTAGGGTTGATCTATGGCTACACCTTC
- TRBJ2-7 - TRBV20-1 CSARDRNYEQYF TGCAGTGCTAGAGATCGGAACTACGAGCAGTACTTC
- TRBJ2-1 few TRBV9 CASSSQLSNEQFF TGTGCCAGCAGCTCACAGCTGTCCAATGAGCAGTTCTTC
- TRBJ2-1 many TRBV24-1 CATSDGGTEVYNEQFF TGTGCCACCAGTGATGGCGGGACAGAAGTCTACAATGAGCAGTTCTTC
TRBD1 TRBJ2-1 - TRBV24-1 CATSGPGTGDEQFF TGTGCCACCAGTGGCCCCGGGACAGGTGATGAGCAGTTCTTC
- TRBJ2-1 many TRBV3-1 CASSQDPSRVGYNEQFF TGTGCCAGCAGCCAGGACCCGAGCAGGGTGGGTTACAATGAGCAGTTCTTC
TRBD1 TRBJ1-2 - TRBV27 CASTPLSGTGGDGYTF TGTGCCAGCACCCCACTCAGCGGGACAGGGGGGGATGGCTACACCTTC
- TRBJ2-1 few TRBV14 CASSQDHLVMVGNEQFF TGTGCCAGCAGCCAAGATCACCTAGTTATGGTTGGCAATGAGCAGTTCTTC
- TRBJ1-1 few TRBV3-1 CASSHSYWGTEAFF TGTGCCAGCAGCCACTCCTATTGGGGCACTGAAGCTTTCTTT
TRBD2 TRBJ2-5 many TRBV12-3/TRBV12-4 CASRTSSQETQYF TGTGCCAGCAGGACTAGCTCCCAAGAGACCCAGTACTTC
TRBD1 TRBJ2-1 - TRBV27 CASSLPQGAGWNEQFF TGTGCCAGCAGTTTGCCTCAGGGGGCGGGTTGGAATGAGCAGTTCTTC
TRBD2 TRBJ2-1 once TRBV5-8 CASSSTSDLYNEQFF TGTGCCAGCAGTTCTACTAGCGACCTCTACAATGAGCAGTTCTTC
TRBD2 TRBJ2-1 few TRBV11-2 CASSLGTSGEQFF TGTGCCAGCAGCTTGGGGACTAGCGGAGAGCAGTTCTTC
TRBD1 TRBJ2-1 few TRBV12-3/TRBV12-4 CASSPRDRVKGNEQFF TGTGCCAGCAGCCCCAGGGACAGGGTTAAGGGCAATGAGCAGTTCTTC
- TRBJ1-2 few TRBV25-1 CASQGIDHGYTF TGTGCCAGCCAGGGGATTGACCATGGCTACACCTTC
TRBD1 TRBJ1-1 few TRBV20-1 CSARETGGANTEAFF TGCAGTGCTAGAGAAACAGGGGGGGCTAACACTGAAGCTTTCTTT
TRBD2 TRBJ2-1 many TRBV20-1 CSARGERGDYNEQFF TGCAGTGCTAGAGGAGAGCGGGGTGACTACAATGAGCAGTTCTTC
- TRBJ2-1 few TRBV6-1 CASRDSSGQQFF TGTGCCAGCAGGGACTCCTCCGGGCAGCAGTTCTTC
- TRBJ2-2 few TRBV5-4 CASLDSGLNTGELFF TGTGCCAGCTTGGATAGCGGATTGAACACCGGGGAGCTGTTTTTT
TRBD2 TRBJ2-7 - TRBV12-3/TRBV12-4 CASSFGGSAYEQYF TGTGCCAGCAGTTTCGGCGGGAGTGCCTACGAGCAGTACTTC
TRBD1 TRBJ1-1 many TRBV7-2 CASSLMGQVNTEAFF TGTGCCAGCAGCTTAATGGGACAGGTGAACACTGAAGCTTTCTTT
- TRBJ2-1 few TRBV11-2 CASSVGGGEAFF TGTGCCAGCAGCGTCGGGGGTGGAGAGGCGTTCTTC
TRBD1 TRBJ2-7 many TRBV14 CASRTTGTGYEQYF TGTGCCAGCAGGACTACCGGGACAGGCTACGAGCAGTACTTC
- TRBJ1-5 many TRBV11-1 CASSLGADNQPQHF TGTGCCAGCAGCTTAGGAGCAGACAATCAGCCCCAGCATTTT
TRBD2 TRBJ2-5 - TRBV2 CASRQLGERELYF TGTGCCAGCCGGCAGTTAGGGGAGCGGGAGCTGTACTTC
- TRBJ1-1 - TRBV9 CASSAPAESEAFF TGTGCCAGCAGCGCCCCTGCAGAGTCTGAAGCTTTCTTT
TRBD2 TRBJ2-3 many TRBV24-1 CATSDPGLAGADTQYF TGTGCCACCAGTGATCCCGGACTAGCGGGAGCGGATACGCAGTATTTT
- TRBJ1-5 many TRBV15 CATSSERGNQPQHF TGTGCCACCAGCAGCGAGCGGGGCAATCAGCCCCAGCATTTT
- TRBJ2-1 many TRBV20-1 CSARVINEQFF TGCAGTGCTAGGGTTATCAATGAGCAGTTCTTC
- TRBJ2-2 many TRBV24-1 CATSEGGRDTGELFF TGTGCCACCAGCGAGGGGGGCCGAGACACCGGGGAGCTGTTTTTT
TRBD2 TRBJ2-1 many TRBV3-1 CASSQPIAGYNEQFF TGTGCCAGCAGCCAACCCATAGCGGGATACAATGAGCAGTTCTTC
TRBD2 TRBJ2-1 few TRBV9 CASTPSAGGLRDEQFF TGTGCCAGCACACCCTCGGCGGGAGGCCTTCGGGATGAGCAGTTCTTC
- TRBJ2-7 - TRBV7-9 CASSPSSYYEQYF TGTGCCAGCAGCCCATCGTCTTACTACGAGCAGTACTTC
TRBD2 TRBJ2-3 few TRBV14 CASSPPGLLVSDTQYF TGTGCCAGCAGCCCCCCGGGACTATTGGTTTCGGATACGCAGTATTTT
TRBD1 TRBJ1-1 once TRBV12-3/TRBV12-4 CASSYSGTANTEAFF TGTGCCAGCAGTTACTCTGGGACAGCCAACACTGAAGCTTTCTTT
TRBD2 TRBJ2-1 - TRBV7-2 CASSQGLATGNEQFF TGTGCCAGCAGCCAGGGACTAGCGACGGGGAATGAGCAGTTCTTC
- TRBJ2-1 - TRBV13 CGSSLWGYNEQFF TGTGGCAGCAGCTTATGGGGCTACAATGAGCAGTTCTTC
- TRBJ1-2 few TRBV29-1 CSAHLSGYGYTF TGCAGCGCTCACCTCTCGGGCTATGGCTACACCTTC
- TRBJ2-5 - TRBV15 CATSRVGGEETQYF TGTGCCACCAGCAGAGTTGGAGGAGAAGAGACCCAGTACTTC
- TRBJ2-7 - TRBV11-2 CASSLGVGDGQYF TGTGCCAGCAGCTTAGGAGTTGGAGACGGGCAGTACTTC
TRBD2 TRBJ2-7 many TRBV29-1 CSVEGLDYEQYF TGCAGCGTTGAGGGACTAGACTACGAGCAGTACTTC
- TRBJ2-4 many TRBV29-1 CSVEGLGGEAKNIQYF TGCAGCGTTGAAGGTTTGGGGGGTGAGGCCAAAAACATTCAGTACTTC
- TRBJ1-5 many TRBV9 CASSKGGSGQPQHF TGTGCCAGCAGCAAGGGGGGTTCAGGCCAGCCCCAGCATTTT
TRBD2 TRBJ2-2 few TRBV7-9 CASSLELAENTGELFF TGTGCCAGCAGCTTAGAACTAGCGGAGAACACCGGGGAGCTGTTTTTT
- TRBJ2-4 few TRBV5-1 CASSRGLDENIQYF TGCGCCAGCAGCCGCGGACTGGACGAAAACATTCAGTACTTC
- TRBJ2-1 few TRBV6-1 CASDEAVYNEQFF TGTGCCAGCGACGAAGCGGTCTACAATGAGCAGTTCTTC
- TRBJ2-3 few TRBV7-6 CASSSTTGLRTDTQYF TGTGCCAGCAGCTCCACGACGGGTCTCCGCACAGATACGCAGTATTTT
TRBD2 TRBJ2-7 - TRBV20-1 CSAGLEKAAEQYF TGCAGTGCTGGACTAGAAAAGGCCGCAGAGCAGTACTTC
TRBD1 TRBJ2-5 many TRBV15 CATSTPKDRGGTQYF TGTGCCACCAGCACACCTAAGGACAGGGGAGGGACCCAGTACTTC
- TRBJ2-7 many TRBV20-1 CSSRTVGAYEQYF TGCAGTTCTCGGACCGTAGGCGCCTACGAGCAGTACTTC
- TRBJ1-1 - TRBV7-2 CASSLSQGSFF TGTGCCAGCAGCTTAAGTCAGGGATCTTTCTTT
TRBD2 TRBJ2-1 many TRBV10-3 CAISESFTSGSKNEQFF TGTGCCATCAGTGAGTCGTTTACTAGCGGGAGTAAGAATGAGCAGTTCTTC
- TRBJ2-3 - TRBV7-9 CASSFPVDSGATDTQYF TGTGCCAGCAGCTTTCCCGTCGACAGTGGGGCCACAGATACGCAGTATTTT
TRBD1 TRBJ2-7 many TRBV18 CASSVQGTYEQYF TGTGCCAGCTCAGTACAGGGGACCTACGAGCAGTACTTC
- TRBJ2-6 - TRBV28 CASSFGATSGANVLTF TGTGCCAGCAGTTTTGGGGCCACCTCTGGGGCCAACGTCCTGACTTTC
- TRBJ2-7 once TRBV19 CASSTATSSYEQYF TGTGCCAGTAGTACCGCCACTTCCTCCTACGAGCAGTACTTC
- TRBJ1-1 few TRBV7-2 CASTPAQEAFF TGTGCCAGCACCCCGGCACAGGAAGCTTTCTTT